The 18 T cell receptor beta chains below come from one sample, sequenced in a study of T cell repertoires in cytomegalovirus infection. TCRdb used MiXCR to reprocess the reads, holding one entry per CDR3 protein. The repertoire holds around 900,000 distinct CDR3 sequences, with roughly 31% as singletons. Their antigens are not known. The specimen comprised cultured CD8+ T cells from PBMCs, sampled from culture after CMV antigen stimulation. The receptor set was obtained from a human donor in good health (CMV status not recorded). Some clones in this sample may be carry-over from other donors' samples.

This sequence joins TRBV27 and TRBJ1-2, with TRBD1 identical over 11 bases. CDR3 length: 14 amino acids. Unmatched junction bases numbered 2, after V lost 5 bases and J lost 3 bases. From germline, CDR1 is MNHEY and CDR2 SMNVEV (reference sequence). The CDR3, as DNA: TGTGCCAGCAGTACGGACAGGGGGCACTATGGCTACACCTTC. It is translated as CASSTDRGHYGYTF.

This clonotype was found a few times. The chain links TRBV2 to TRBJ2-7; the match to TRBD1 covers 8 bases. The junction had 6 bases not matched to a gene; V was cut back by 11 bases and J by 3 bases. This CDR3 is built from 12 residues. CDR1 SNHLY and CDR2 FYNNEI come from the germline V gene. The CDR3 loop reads CAWKDRVYEQYF. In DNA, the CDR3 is TGTGCCTGGAAGGACAGGGTCTACGAGCAGTACTTC.

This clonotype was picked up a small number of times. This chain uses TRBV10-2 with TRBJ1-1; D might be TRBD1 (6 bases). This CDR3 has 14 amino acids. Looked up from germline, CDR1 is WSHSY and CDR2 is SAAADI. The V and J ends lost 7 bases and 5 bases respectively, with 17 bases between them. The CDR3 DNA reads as TGCGCCAGCAACCTACAGGGAGGTAGGACTGAAGCTTTCTTT. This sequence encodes CASNLQGGRTEAFF.

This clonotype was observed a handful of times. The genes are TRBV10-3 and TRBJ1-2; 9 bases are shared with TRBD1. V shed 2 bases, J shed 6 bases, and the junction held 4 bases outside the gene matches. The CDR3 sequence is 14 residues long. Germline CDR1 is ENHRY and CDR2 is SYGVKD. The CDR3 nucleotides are TGTGCCATCAGTGAGGGGACAGGGAGAGATGGCTACACCTTC. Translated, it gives CAISEGTGRDGYTF.

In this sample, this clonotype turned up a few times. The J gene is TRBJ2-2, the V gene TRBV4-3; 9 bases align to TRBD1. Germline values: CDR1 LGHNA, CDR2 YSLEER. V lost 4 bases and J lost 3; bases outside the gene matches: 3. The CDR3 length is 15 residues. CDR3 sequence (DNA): TGCGCCAGCAGCCCAAGACAGGGGGACACCGGGGAGCTGTTTTTT. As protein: CASSPRQGDTGELFF.

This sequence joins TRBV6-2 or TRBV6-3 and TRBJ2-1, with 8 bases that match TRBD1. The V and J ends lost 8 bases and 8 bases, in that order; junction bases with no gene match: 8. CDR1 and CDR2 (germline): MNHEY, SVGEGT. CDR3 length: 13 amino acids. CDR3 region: CASGPTGADEQFF. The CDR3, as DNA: TGTGCCAGCGGACCGACAGGGGCCGATGAGCAGTTCTTC.

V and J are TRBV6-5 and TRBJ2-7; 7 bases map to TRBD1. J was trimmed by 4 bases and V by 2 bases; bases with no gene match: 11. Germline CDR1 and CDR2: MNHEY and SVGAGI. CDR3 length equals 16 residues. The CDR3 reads CASSYGWQGEMYEQYF. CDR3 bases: TGTGCCAGCAGTTACGGGTGGCAGGGGGAAATGTACGAGCAGTACTTC.

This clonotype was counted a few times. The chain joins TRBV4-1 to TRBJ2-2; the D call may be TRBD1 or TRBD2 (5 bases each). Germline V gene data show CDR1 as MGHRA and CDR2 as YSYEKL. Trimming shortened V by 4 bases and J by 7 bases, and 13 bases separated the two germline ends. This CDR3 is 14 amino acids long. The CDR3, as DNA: TGCGCCAGCAGCCCCGGGACCCCCCTCGGGGAGCTGTTTTTT. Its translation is CASSPGTPLGELFF.

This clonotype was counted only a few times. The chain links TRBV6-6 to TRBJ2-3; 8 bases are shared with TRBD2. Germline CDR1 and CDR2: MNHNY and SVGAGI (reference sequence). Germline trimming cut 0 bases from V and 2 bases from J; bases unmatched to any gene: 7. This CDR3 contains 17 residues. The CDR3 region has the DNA TGTGCCAGCAGTTACTCCCCCTTGGGACTAGACACAGATACGCAGTATTTT. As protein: CASSYSPLGLDTDTQYF.

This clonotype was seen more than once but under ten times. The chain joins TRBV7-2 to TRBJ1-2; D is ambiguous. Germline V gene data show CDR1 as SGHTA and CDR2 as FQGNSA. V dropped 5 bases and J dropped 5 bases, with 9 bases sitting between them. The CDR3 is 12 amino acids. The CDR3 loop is CASSHELYGYTF. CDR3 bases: TGTGCCAGCAGCCATGAACTATATGGCTACACCTTC.

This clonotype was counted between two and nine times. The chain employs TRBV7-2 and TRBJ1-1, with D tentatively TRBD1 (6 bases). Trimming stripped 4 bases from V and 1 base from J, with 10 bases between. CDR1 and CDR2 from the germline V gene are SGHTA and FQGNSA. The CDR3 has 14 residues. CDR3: CASSSKTGNTEAFF. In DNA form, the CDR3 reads TGTGCCAGCAGCTCCAAGACAGGGAACACTGAAGCTTTCTTT.

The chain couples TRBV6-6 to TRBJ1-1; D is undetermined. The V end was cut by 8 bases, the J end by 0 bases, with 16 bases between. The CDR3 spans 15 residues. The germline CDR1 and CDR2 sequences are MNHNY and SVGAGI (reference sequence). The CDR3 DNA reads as TGTGCCAGCGCCGAGGGCAGGTACATGAACACTGAAGCTTTCTTT. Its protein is CASAEGRYMNTEAFF.

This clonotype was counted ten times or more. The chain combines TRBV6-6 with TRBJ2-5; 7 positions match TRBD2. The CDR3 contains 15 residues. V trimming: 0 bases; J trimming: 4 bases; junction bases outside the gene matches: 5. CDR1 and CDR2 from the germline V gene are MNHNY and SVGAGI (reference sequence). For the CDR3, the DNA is TGTGCCAGCAGTTACTCGTCCCCGGGAGGAGAGACCCAGTACTTC. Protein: CASSYSSPGGETQYF.

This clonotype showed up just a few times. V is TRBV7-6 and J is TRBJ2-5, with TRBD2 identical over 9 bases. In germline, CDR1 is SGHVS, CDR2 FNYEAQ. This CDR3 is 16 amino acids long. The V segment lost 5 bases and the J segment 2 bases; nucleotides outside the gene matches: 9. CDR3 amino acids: CASSHRRRGGQETQYF. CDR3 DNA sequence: TGTGCCAGCAGCCACCGTCGGCGGGGGGGACAAGAGACCCAGTACTTC.

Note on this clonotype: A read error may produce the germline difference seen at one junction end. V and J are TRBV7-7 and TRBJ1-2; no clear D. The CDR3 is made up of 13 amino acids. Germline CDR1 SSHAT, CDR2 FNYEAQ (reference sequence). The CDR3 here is CASSHRHARPRTF. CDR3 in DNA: TGTGCTAGCAGCCACAGACACGCCCGACCGCGCACCTTC. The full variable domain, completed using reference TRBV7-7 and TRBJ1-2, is GAGVSQSPRYKVTKRGQDVTLRCDPISSHATLYWYQQALGQGPEFLTYFNYEAQPDKSGLPSDRFSAERPEGSISTLTIQRTEQRDSAMYRCASSHRHARPRTFGSGTRLTVV.

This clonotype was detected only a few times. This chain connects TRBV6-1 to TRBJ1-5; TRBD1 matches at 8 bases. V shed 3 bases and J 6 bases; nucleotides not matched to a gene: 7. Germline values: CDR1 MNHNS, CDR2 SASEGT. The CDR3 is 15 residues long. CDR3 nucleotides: TGTGCCAGCAGTGAGCCAGGGGGCGCAGGTCAGCCCCAGCATTTT. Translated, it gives CASSEPGGAGQPQHF.

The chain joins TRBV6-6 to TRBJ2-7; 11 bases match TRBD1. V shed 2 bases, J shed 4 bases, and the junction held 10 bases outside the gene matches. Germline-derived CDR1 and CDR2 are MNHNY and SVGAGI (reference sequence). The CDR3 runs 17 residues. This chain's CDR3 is CASSYRPGQGVGYEQYF. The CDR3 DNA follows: TGTGCCAGCAGTTACCGCCCGGGACAGGGGGTGGGGTACGAGCAGTACTTC.

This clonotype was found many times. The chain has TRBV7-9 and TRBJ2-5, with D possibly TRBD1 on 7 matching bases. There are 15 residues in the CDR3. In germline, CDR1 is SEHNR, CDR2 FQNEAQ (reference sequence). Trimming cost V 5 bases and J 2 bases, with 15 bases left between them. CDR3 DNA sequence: TGTGCCAGCAGCGGCGGGACAGAACAACAAGAGACCCAGTACTTC. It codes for CASSGGTEQQETQYF.